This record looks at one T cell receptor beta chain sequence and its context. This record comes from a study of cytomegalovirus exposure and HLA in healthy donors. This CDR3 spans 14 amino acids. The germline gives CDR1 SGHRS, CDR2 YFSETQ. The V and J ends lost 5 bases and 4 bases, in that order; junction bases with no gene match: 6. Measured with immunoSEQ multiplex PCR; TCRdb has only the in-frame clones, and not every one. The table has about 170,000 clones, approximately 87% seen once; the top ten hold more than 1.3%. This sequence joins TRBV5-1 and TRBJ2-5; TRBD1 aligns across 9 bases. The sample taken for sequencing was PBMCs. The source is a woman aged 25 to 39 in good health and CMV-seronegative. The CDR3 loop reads CASRLGQGLETQYF. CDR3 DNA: TGCGCCAGCAGACTAGGACAGGGGCTAGAGACCCAGTACTTC.